The 3 T cell receptor beta chains listed next were all sequenced from one sample in a study of read filtering for tumor transcriptome and immune sequencing. This library used roughly 400 ng RNA and molecular barcoded adaptors spanning alpha/delta and beta/gamma chains. Via MiXCR, TCRdb re-called the reads, giving one row per CDR3 protein. Here the sample spans 60,000 or so distinct CDR3 sequences, approximately 19% being singletons. The sequencing sample was made of a population of CD138-negative cells sorted from bone marrow. Source of these receptors: a donor aged 40 or older with multiple myeloma.

Remarks on this clonotype: A single base separates this from a much larger clone, so it may be a read error. This chain uses TRBV10-1 with TRBJ2-3; TRBD1 matches 9 bases. The assigned J gene may be wrong: the sequence end matches TRBJ1-5 better. The germline gives CDR1 WNHNN, CDR2 SYGVQD (reference sequence). The CDR3 is 14 residues long. CDR3 region: CASSTDRGTDTQHF. The CDR3 DNA reads TGCGCCAGCTCTACGGACAGGGGAACAGATACGCAGCATTTT.

This clonotype has at least ten counts. The chain has TRBV14 and TRBJ2-3; D not resolved. CDR3 length: 13 amino acids. Germline V gene lookup returns CDR1 SGHDN and CDR2 FVKESK. Trimming stripped 5 bases from V and 9 bases from J, with 15 bases between. The CDR3 coding sequence is TGTGCCAGCAGCTTACCCGCGGCGAGGACGCAGTATTTT. As protein: CASSLPAARTQYF.

This clonotype was detected many times. V is TRBV29-1 and J is TRBJ2-7, with D perhaps TRBD1 (7 bases). Germline values: CDR1 SQVTM, CDR2 ANQGSEA. V lost 4 bases to trimming and J lost 6 bases, with 10 bases between them. This CDR3 contains 11 residues. The CDR3 reads CSVVQGGEQYF. The CDR3 DNA follows: TGCAGCGTTGTCCAGGGGGGCGAGCAGTACTTC.